This T cell receptor (beta chain) was obtained from a study of T cell responses to AZD1222 COVID-19 vaccine. Study-wide results and caveats: Clonal diversity was possibly underestimated, and white British individuals and females predominated among donors. With dominance at 160-218 and 743-854, vaccine-associated CD4 TCRs spanned spike. Only 5 or 6 AZD1222 recipients were seropositive at baseline. Unmutated variant regions reportedly attract nearly half of all spike-specific TCRs.

Sequenced by immunoSEQ multiplex PCR; TCRdb stores in-frame clones only, minus some. The table has around 77,000 clones, 86% seen once. Turning to this clone: What it binds is unknown.

Germline V gene sequence: CDR1 SGHTA, CDR2 FQGNSA. CDR3 length: 15 residues. V lost 2 bases and J lost 8; bases outside the gene matches: 6. This specimen consisted of peripheral blood, obtained on day 0 of AZD1222 vaccination. The receptor was isolated from an adult in good health. The gene calls are TRBV7-2 and TRBJ1-4; 9 bases fit TRBD1. The CDR3 region has the DNA TGTGCCAGCAGCTTATATCGACAGGGGGGAGAAAAACTGTTTTTT. Its protein product is CASSLYRQGGEKLFF.